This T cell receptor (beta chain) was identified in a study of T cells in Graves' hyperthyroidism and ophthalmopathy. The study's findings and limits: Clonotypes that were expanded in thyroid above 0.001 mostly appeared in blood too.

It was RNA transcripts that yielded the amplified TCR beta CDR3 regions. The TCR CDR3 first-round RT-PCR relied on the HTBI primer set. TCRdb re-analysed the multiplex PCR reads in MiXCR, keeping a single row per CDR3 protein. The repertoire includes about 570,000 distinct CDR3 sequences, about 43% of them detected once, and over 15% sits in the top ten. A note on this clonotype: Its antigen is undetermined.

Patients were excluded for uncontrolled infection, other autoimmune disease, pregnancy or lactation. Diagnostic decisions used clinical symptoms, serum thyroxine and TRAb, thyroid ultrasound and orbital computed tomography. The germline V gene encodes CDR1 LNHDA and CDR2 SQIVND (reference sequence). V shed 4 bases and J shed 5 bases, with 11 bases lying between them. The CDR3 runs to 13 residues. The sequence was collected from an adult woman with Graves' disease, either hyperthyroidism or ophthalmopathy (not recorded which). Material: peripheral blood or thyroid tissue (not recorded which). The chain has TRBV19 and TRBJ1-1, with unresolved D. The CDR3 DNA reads TGTGCCAGTAGTACCGGAATTTGGACTGAAGCTTTCTTT. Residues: CASSTGIWTEAFF.